A single T cell receptor (beta chain) is shown here with its context. Its target is unknown. This sample stems from a study of T cell responses to AZD1222 COVID-19 vaccine. Overall study results and limits: The study reported that nearly half of spike-specific TCRs target unmutated variant regions.

The CDR3 runs 12 residues. Trimming left V 0 bases short and J 1 base short, with 3 bases between. The V gene's germline CDR1 is GTSNPN and CDR2 SVGIG (reference sequence). TCRdb's copy holds only in-frame clones and misses some; the assay was immunoSEQ multiplex PCR. The data show about 170,000 clones, with more than 80% seen just once and around 4.3% held by the top ten. This TCR was recovered from an adult in good health. Source: peripheral blood, taken on day 0 of AZD1222 vaccination. V and J are TRBV30 and TRBJ1-2; D unclear. CDR3 amino acids: CAWSVDNYGYTF. CDR3 in DNA: TGTGCCTGGAGTGTCGATAACTATGGCTACACCTTC.